The present entry profiles one T cell receptor beta chain with its context. Its antigen is currently unknown. These data are taken from a study of PD-1 blockade in classical Hodgkin lymphoma. Points from the study as a whole: Complete responders' baseline diversity resembled that of newly diagnosed patients. Patients with an early start, nivolumab under 1 year after ASCT, were excluded.

Sample time point: cycle 4 day 1 (C4D1), after 5 to 7 weeks of nivolumab. Each patient experienced a relapse that followed autologous stem cell transplantation, and brentuximab vedotin exposure varied. The length of the CDR3 is 14 residues. From germline, CDR1 is KGHSH and CDR2 LQKENI. Between the trimmed V and J ends, which lost 2 bases and 1 base, there was a span of 7 bases. Here immunoSEQ multiplex PCR was the method, and the copy in TCRdb shows in-frame clones only, minus some. The sample carries around 57,000 clones, around nine tenths recorded once. The material sequenced was peripheral blood mononuclear cells (PBMCs), taken before the fourth cycle of nivolumab. This receptor was taken from a human donor with classical Hodgkin lymphoma. The rearrangement links TRBV18 to TRBJ2-3, with D perhaps matching TRBD1 or TRBD2 (5 bases each). CDR3 region: CASSPGTGTDTQYF. Here the CDR3 DNA reads TGTGCCAGCTCACCAGGGACCGGCACAGATACGCAGTATTTT.